This T cell receptor (beta chain) derives from a study of blood T cell repertoires in COVID-19. Study details: Italy, Spain and the United States were the sources of the convalescent and acute COVID-19 samples. PBMCs, B-cell-depleted T cells, or T cells were the source of the cDNA or gDNA that made up the material.

V lost 4 bases and J 6 bases, leaving 14 bases between the germline ends. Per the germline V gene, CDR1 is SGHNT and CDR2 is YENEEA. The CDR3 has 14 amino acids. Authors' methods: Amplification with reference gene primers provided the estimates of nucleated cell counts. The table came from immunoSEQ multiplex PCR; TCRdb's copy has only in-frame clones and leaves some out. That table supplies the V and J calls and clone size; D and trimming were determined from the DNA. The sample carries about 170,000 clones, roughly 70% recorded once. Sequencing input: peripheral blood. The clonotype comes from an elderly woman with acute or convalescent COVID-19. V gene TRBV11-3 combines with J gene TRBJ2-3, with D possibly TRBD2 on 5 matching bases. The CDR3 sequence: CASSSRREQDTQYF. CDR3 in DNA: TGTGCCAGCAGCTCTAGACGGGAACAGGATACGCAGTATTTT.